This T cell receptor beta chain was sequenced in a study of breast tumors, draining lymph nodes, adjacent tissues. Study-level findings and limits: Findings are consistent with lymph node origin and intratumoral expansion of most tumor T cells. Luminal-like breast cancer showed significantly greater tumor-nontumor repertoire similarity than basal-like breast cancer did.

One entry per CDR3 protein results from TCRdb running MiXCR on the multiplex PCR reads. This table holds around 290,000 distinct CDR3 sequences, over 25% found once. About this clonotype: Its target is not known. This could be a read error, since a much larger clone is one nucleotide away.

Axillary draining lymph nodes of breast cancer patients supplied the node samples. Trimming removed 7 bases from V and 8 bases from J; junction bases left unmatched: 11. CDR3 length equals 13 residues. Germline values: CDR1 MNHEY, CDR2 SVGAGI. The chain combines TRBV6-5 with TRBJ2-7; 7 bases fit TRBD2. The sample consisted of axillary lymph node tissue. This receptor was taken from a female donor with breast cancer. Some clones in this sample may be carry-over from other donors' samples. The CDR3 bases are TGTGCCAGCACCCCACTCATGACTAGCCAGCAGTACTTC. Translated: CASTPLMTSQQYF.